A selection of T cell receptor beta chains follows, all from one sample in a study of cytomegalovirus exposure and HLA in healthy donors. Sequencing was performed with immunoSEQ multiplex PCR; in TCRdb, only in-frame clones are kept and a portion is missing. Of 93,000 or so clones listed, roughly 66% are singletons. The sample was PBMCs. The receptors originated from a woman aged 45 to 65 in good health and CMV-seronegative. CDR3s leave out the opening cysteine and the closing phenylalanine or tryptophan. Fields, in order: CDR3 protein, D gene, V gene, J gene, CDR3 length. D genes are given only for firm matches.

cdr3_aa: ASSLVSAGSSYEQY; d_call: TRBD2; v_call: TRBV5-1; j_call: TRBJ2-7; cdr3_length: 14
cdr3_aa: ASSLSGVAFSPLH; d_call: .; v_call: TRBV27; j_call: TRBJ1-6; cdr3_length: 13
cdr3_aa: ASSVGTSGNYEQF; d_call: TRBD2; v_call: TRBV7-9; j_call: TRBJ2-1; cdr3_length: 13
cdr3_aa: ASGLVVSGGNQPQH; d_call: TRBD1; v_call: TRBV12-5; j_call: TRBJ1-5; cdr3_length: 14
cdr3_aa: ASSLAGNTEAF; d_call: .; v_call: TRBV5-5; j_call: TRBJ1-1; cdr3_length: 11
cdr3_aa: AWSPNSLANHLDEQF; d_call: .; v_call: TRBV30; j_call: TRBJ2-1; cdr3_length: 15
cdr3_aa: SVGEETQY; d_call: .; v_call: TRBV29-1; j_call: TRBJ2-5; cdr3_length: 8
cdr3_aa: ASRHQGLAGGLGTDTQY; d_call: TRBD2; v_call: TRBV19; j_call: TRBJ2-3; cdr3_length: 17
cdr3_aa: ASSHRPGTQETQY; d_call: .; v_call: TRBV4-2; j_call: TRBJ2-5; cdr3_length: 13
cdr3_aa: ASTLARGTYNEQF; d_call: .; v_call: TRBV7-2; j_call: TRBJ2-1; cdr3_length: 13
cdr3_aa: ASSLREGLGQETQY; d_call: TRBD2; v_call: TRBV4-2; j_call: TRBJ2-5; cdr3_length: 14
cdr3_aa: ASMTGGADGNTIY; d_call: TRBD1; v_call: TRBV28; j_call: TRBJ1-3; cdr3_length: 13
cdr3_aa: ASSYPSGGLGNEQF; d_call: TRBD2; v_call: TRBV6-5; j_call: TRBJ2-1; cdr3_length: 14
cdr3_aa: ASSLDTGSYEQY; d_call: .; v_call: TRBV11-2; j_call: TRBJ2-7; cdr3_length: 12
cdr3_aa: ASSLEGQGTDTQY; d_call: .; v_call: TRBV5-1; j_call: TRBJ2-3; cdr3_length: 13
cdr3_aa: ASPDRNTGELF; d_call: .; v_call: TRBV28; j_call: TRBJ2-2; cdr3_length: 11
cdr3_aa: ASSVNQARGETQY; d_call: .; v_call: TRBV7-8; j_call: TRBJ2-5; cdr3_length: 13
cdr3_aa: ASSSPGRGSYNEQF; d_call: TRBD2; v_call: TRBV7-2; j_call: TRBJ2-1; cdr3_length: 14
cdr3_aa: ASSTPGTDYGYT; d_call: TRBD1; v_call: TRBV19; j_call: TRBJ1-2; cdr3_length: 12
cdr3_aa: ASSPTVSGTSLNEQF; d_call: TRBD2; v_call: TRBV18; j_call: TRBJ2-1; cdr3_length: 15
cdr3_aa: ASSEGGVRTDTQY; d_call: .; v_call: TRBV5-1; j_call: TRBJ2-3; cdr3_length: 13
cdr3_aa: SVAEADINQPQH; d_call: .; v_call: TRBV29-1; j_call: TRBJ1-5; cdr3_length: 12
cdr3_aa: ASSPRLSGSSYNEQF; d_call: TRBD2; v_call: TRBV27; j_call: TRBJ2-1; cdr3_length: 15
cdr3_aa: ASSDQVNTGELF; d_call: .; v_call: TRBV6-4; j_call: TRBJ2-2; cdr3_length: 12
cdr3_aa: ASRTGKSTDTQY; d_call: .; v_call: TRBV11-3; j_call: TRBJ2-3; cdr3_length: 12
cdr3_aa: ASSFPTGRGVDGYT; d_call: .; v_call: TRBV7-9; j_call: TRBJ1-2; cdr3_length: 14
cdr3_aa: ASSELAGGQETQY; d_call: TRBD2; v_call: TRBV7-6; j_call: TRBJ2-5; cdr3_length: 13
cdr3_aa: ASSYTSLQGGTEAF; d_call: TRBD1; v_call: TRBV6-5; j_call: TRBJ1-1; cdr3_length: 14
cdr3_aa: ASSSGLDAKVF; d_call: .; v_call: TRBV28; j_call: TRBJ1-4; cdr3_length: 11
cdr3_aa: ASRGKSTDTQY; d_call: .; v_call: TRBV5-8; j_call: TRBJ2-3; cdr3_length: 11
cdr3_aa: ASSQPGTRSLQTQY; d_call: TRBD2; v_call: TRBV28; j_call: TRBJ2-5; cdr3_length: 14
cdr3_aa: ASSTQGRSSYEQY; d_call: .; v_call: TRBV28; j_call: TRBJ2-7; cdr3_length: 13
cdr3_aa: ASSHNDRDWSDTQY; d_call: .; v_call: TRBV4-1; j_call: TRBJ2-3; cdr3_length: 14
cdr3_aa: ASSIGQGPTNEKLF; d_call: TRBD1; v_call: TRBV5-4; j_call: TRBJ1-4; cdr3_length: 14
cdr3_aa: ASSEDALGELSNQPQH; d_call: .; v_call: TRBV2; j_call: TRBJ1-5; cdr3_length: 16
cdr3_aa: ASSPRTSVIDYNEQF; d_call: TRBD2; v_call: TRBV18; j_call: TRBJ2-1; cdr3_length: 15
cdr3_aa: ASSLGQGSETQY; d_call: .; v_call: TRBV5-1; j_call: TRBJ2-5; cdr3_length: 12
cdr3_aa: ASRPGQGQETQY; d_call: .; v_call: TRBV4-2; j_call: TRBJ2-5; cdr3_length: 12
cdr3_aa: ASSLFGTSGRETGELF; d_call: TRBD2; v_call: TRBV27; j_call: TRBJ2-2; cdr3_length: 16
cdr3_aa: ASSGQFYEQY; d_call: .; v_call: TRBV18; j_call: TRBJ2-7; cdr3_length: 10
cdr3_aa: ASRPTGLTEAF; d_call: .; v_call: TRBV7-9; j_call: TRBJ1-1; cdr3_length: 11
cdr3_aa: ASERDRAGEKLF; d_call: TRBD1; v_call: TRBV6-1; j_call: TRBJ1-4; cdr3_length: 12
cdr3_aa: ASRLQGGGIHEQY; d_call: TRBD2; v_call: TRBV6-5; j_call: .; cdr3_length: 13
cdr3_aa: ASSPGGTQY; d_call: .; v_call: TRBV7-9; j_call: TRBJ2-3; cdr3_length: 9
cdr3_aa: ASSLEGGPVVGYT; d_call: .; v_call: TRBV5-6; j_call: TRBJ1-2; cdr3_length: 13
cdr3_aa: ASSEADGNEKLF; d_call: .; v_call: TRBV5-1; j_call: TRBJ1-4; cdr3_length: 12
cdr3_aa: ASTLGLERDEQY; d_call: .; v_call: TRBV21-1; j_call: TRBJ2-7; cdr3_length: 12
cdr3_aa: ASSLNGGSHEQY; d_call: .; v_call: TRBV7-8; j_call: TRBJ2-7; cdr3_length: 12
cdr3_aa: ASSLEGQGESLNTEAF; d_call: TRBD1; v_call: TRBV7-8; j_call: TRBJ1-1; cdr3_length: 16
cdr3_aa: ASSLGLAVINEQF; d_call: TRBD2; v_call: TRBV7-9; j_call: TRBJ2-1; cdr3_length: 13
cdr3_aa: ASTENTGSSYEQY; d_call: .; v_call: TRBV7-8; j_call: TRBJ2-7; cdr3_length: 13
cdr3_aa: ASSQLPSVGLAGAGAHNEQF; d_call: TRBD2; v_call: TRBV4-1; j_call: TRBJ2-1; cdr3_length: 20
cdr3_aa: ASSPQQGNEQF; d_call: TRBD1; v_call: TRBV11-3; j_call: TRBJ2-1; cdr3_length: 11
cdr3_aa: ASSSQGAREKLF; d_call: TRBD1; v_call: TRBV7-9; j_call: TRBJ1-4; cdr3_length: 12
cdr3_aa: ASSPTDYTGELF; d_call: .; v_call: TRBV13; j_call: TRBJ2-2; cdr3_length: 12
cdr3_aa: SAAPRDEQY; d_call: .; v_call: TRBV20-1; j_call: TRBJ2-7; cdr3_length: 9
cdr3_aa: ASSRNPGQGSSSYNEQF; d_call: TRBD1; v_call: TRBV5-1; j_call: TRBJ2-1; cdr3_length: 17
cdr3_aa: SVDRGLGTQY; d_call: .; v_call: TRBV29-1; j_call: TRBJ2-5; cdr3_length: 10
cdr3_aa: ASSFPTGTPREQY; d_call: .; v_call: TRBV5-4; j_call: TRBJ2-7; cdr3_length: 13